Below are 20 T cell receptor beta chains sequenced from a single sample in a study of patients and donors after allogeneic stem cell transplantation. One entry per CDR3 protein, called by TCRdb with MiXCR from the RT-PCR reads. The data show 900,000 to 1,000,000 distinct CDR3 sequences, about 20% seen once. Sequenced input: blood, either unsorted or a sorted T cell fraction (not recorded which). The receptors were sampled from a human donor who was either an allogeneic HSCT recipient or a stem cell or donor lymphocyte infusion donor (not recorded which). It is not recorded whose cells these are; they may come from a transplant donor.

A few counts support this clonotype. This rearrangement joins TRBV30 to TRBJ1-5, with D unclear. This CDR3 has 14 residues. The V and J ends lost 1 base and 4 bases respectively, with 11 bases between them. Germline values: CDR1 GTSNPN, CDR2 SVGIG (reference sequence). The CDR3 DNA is TGTGCCTGGAGTGGAGGGCCGGGTAATCAGCCCCAGCATTTT. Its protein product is CAWSGGPGNQPQHF.

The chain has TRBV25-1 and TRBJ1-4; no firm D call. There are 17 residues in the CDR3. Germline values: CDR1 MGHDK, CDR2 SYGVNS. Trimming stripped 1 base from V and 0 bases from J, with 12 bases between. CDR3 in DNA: TGTGCCAGCAGTGAATCCATCAGGATTGCAACTAATGAAAAACTGTTTTTT. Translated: CASSESIRIATNEKLFF. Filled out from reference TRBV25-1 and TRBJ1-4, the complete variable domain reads EADIYQTPRYLVIGTGKKITLECSQTMGHDKMYWYQQDPGMELHLIHYSYGVNSTEKGDLSSESTVSRIRTEHFPLTLESARPSHTSQYLCASSESIRIATNEKLFFGSGTQLSVL.

For the CDR3, the DNA is TGCGCCAGCAGCCCGACGACGGGGGTTATAGGTGAAGCTTTCTTT. It is translated as CASSPTTGVIGEAFF. This chain connects TRBV5-1 to TRBJ1-1; the D gene is possibly TRBD1 (5 bases). Trimming left V 4 bases short and J 7 bases short, with 20 bases between. Germline CDR1 SGHRS, CDR2 YFSETQ. This CDR3 contains 15 residues.

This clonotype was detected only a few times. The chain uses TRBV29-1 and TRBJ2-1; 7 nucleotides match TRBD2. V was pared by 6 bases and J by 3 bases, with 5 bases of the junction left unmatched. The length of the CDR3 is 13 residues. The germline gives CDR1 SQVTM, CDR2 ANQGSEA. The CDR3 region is CSVREAFYNEQFF. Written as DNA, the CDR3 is TGCAGCGTCCGGGAGGCATTCTACAATGAGCAGTTCTTC.

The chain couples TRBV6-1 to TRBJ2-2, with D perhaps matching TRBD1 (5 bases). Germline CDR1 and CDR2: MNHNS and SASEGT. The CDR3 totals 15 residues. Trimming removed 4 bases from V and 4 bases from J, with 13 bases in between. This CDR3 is CASSARQGSTGELFF. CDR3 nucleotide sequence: TGTGCCAGCAGTGCCCGGCAGGGAAGCACCGGGGAGCTGTTTTTT.

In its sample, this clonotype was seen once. The DNA for the CDR3 is TGTGCCAGCAGCCAAAGTTACAGGGATGCTTTCTTT. Residues: CASSQSYRDAFF. The chain is built from TRBV14 and TRBJ1-1, with D perhaps TRBD1 (6 bases). From germline, CDR1 is SGHDN and CDR2 FVKESK. The CDR3 has 12 residues. Trimming stripped 2 bases from V and 11 bases from J, with 12 bases between.

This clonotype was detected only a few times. The CDR3, as DNA: TGTGCCAGCAGCCCGTCTCCCGGCCTAGCGGGAGGGCTTTCCTACGAGCAGTACTTC. Its translation: CASSPSPGLAGGLSYEQYF. The gene calls are TRBV7-8 and TRBJ2-7, with TRBD2 matching over 12 bases. This CDR3 contains 19 residues. CDR1 SGHVS and CDR2 FQNEAQ come from the germline V gene. J lost 1 base, V lost 5 bases, and 15 bases had no gene match.

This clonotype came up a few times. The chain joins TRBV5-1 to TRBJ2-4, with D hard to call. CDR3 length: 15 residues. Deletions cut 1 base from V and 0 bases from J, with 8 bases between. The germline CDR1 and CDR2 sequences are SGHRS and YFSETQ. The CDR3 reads CASSLSKLAKNIQYF. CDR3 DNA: TGCGCCAGCAGCTTGTCCAAACTAGCCAAAAACATTCAGTACTTC.

CDR3 sequence: CAWSGTGLNTGELFF. The CDR3 bases are TGTGCCTGGAGCGGGACGGGGTTGAACACCGGGGAGCTGTTTTTT. V is TRBV30 and J is TRBJ2-2; tentatively, D is TRBD1 or TRBD2 (5 bases each). CDR3 size: 15 residues. Trimming shortened V by 3 bases and J by 1 base, and 12 bases separated the two germline ends. CDR1 is GTSNPN and CDR2 is SVGIG in the germline V gene (reference sequence).

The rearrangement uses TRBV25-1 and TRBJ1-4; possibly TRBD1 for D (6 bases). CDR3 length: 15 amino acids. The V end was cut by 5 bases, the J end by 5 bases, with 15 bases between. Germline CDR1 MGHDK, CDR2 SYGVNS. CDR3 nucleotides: TGTGCCAGCAGTCACACCGGGACAAGCAATGAAAAACTGTTTTTT. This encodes CASSHTGTSNEKLFF.

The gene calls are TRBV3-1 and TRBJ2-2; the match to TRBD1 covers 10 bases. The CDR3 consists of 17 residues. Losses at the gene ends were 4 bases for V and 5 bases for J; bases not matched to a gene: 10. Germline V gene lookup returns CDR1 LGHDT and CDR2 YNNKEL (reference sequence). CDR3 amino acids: CASSLKRQGARTGELFF. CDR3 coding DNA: TGTGCCAGCAGCCTGAAACGACAGGGGGCGAGAACCGGGGAGCTGTTTTTT.

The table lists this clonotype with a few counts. This CDR3 is CASSSGTGTLSYEQYF. The CDR3 region has the DNA TGTGCCAGCAGCTCGGGGACCGGGACTCTGTCCTACGAGCAGTACTTC. This chain joins TRBV7-2 and TRBJ2-7, with a tentative D call TRBD2 (6 bases). The CDR3 has 16 residues. Germline V CDR1 and CDR2: SGHTA, FQGNSA. With 4 bases removed from V and 1 base from J, the gap between germline ends came to 17 bases.

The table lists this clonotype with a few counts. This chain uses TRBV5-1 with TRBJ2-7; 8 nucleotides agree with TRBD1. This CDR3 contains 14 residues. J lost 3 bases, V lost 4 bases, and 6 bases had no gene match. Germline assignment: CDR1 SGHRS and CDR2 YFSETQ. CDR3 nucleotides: TGCGCCAGCAGCGAAACGACAGGGGACTACGAGCAGTACTTC. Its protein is CASSETTGDYEQYF.

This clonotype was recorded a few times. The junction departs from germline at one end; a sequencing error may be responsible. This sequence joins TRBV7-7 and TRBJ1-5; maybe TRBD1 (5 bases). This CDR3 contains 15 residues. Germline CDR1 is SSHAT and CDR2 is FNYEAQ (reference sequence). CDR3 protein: CASSSQGGSNQPQHF. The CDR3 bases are TGTGCTAGCAGCTCCCAGGGAGGGAGCAATCAGCCCCAGCATTTT.

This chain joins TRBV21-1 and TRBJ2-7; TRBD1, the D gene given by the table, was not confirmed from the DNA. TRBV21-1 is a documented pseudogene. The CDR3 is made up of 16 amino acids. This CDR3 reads CASSKGRRGDPYEQYF. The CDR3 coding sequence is TGTGCCAGCAGCAAAGGAAGAAGGGGCGATCCCTACGAGCAGTACTTC.

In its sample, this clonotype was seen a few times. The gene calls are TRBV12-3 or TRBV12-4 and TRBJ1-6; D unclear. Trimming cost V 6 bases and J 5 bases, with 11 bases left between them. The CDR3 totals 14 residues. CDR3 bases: TGTGCCAGCAGCCCCTCAGTGGATAATTCACCCCTCCACTTT. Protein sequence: CASSPSVDNSPLHF.

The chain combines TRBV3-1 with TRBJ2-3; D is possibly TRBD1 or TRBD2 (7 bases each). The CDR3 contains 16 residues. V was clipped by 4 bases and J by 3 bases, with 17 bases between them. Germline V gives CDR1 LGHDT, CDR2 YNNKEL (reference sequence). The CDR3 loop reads CASSPQGGSPTDTQYF. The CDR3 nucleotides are TGTGCCAGCAGCCCCCAGGGGGGGAGCCCTACAGATACGCAGTATTTT.

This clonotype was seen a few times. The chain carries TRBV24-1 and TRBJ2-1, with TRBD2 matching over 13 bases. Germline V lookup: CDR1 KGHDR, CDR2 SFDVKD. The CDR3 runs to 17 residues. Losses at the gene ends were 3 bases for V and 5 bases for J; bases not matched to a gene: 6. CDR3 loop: CATSDPPGLAGDNEQFF. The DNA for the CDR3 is TGTGCCACCAGTGATCCCCCCGGACTAGCGGGGGACAATGAGCAGTTCTTC.

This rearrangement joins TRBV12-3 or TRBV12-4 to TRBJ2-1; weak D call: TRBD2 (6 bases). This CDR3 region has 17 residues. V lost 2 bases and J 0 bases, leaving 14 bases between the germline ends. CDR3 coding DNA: TGTGCCAGCAGTTTAATGATCGGAGGGAACTCCTACAATGAGCAGTTCTTC. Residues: CASSLMIGGNSYNEQFF.

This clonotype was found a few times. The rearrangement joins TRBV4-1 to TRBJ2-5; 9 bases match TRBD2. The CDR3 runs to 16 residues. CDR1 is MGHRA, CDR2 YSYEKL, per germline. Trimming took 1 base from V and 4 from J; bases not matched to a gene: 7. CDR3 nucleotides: TGCGCCAGCAGCCAAGGAGGGGTAGCGGGGGCAGAGACCCAGTACTTC. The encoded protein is CASSQGGVAGAETQYF.